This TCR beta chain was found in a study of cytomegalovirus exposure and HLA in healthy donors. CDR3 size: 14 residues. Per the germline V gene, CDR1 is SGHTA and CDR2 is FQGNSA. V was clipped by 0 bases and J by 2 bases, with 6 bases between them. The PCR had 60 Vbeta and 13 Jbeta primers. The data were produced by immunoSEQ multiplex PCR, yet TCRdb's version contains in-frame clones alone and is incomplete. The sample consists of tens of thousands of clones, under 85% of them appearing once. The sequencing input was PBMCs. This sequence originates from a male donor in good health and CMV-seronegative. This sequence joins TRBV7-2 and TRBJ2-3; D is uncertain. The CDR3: CASSLAAPTDTQYF. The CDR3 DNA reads TGTGCCAGCAGCTTAGCGGCTCCCACAGATACGCAGTATTTT.